The TCR beta chain described here comes from a study of technical replicates of blood from several donors. Sequencing was performed with immunoSEQ multiplex PCR; in TCRdb, only in-frame clones are kept and a portion is missing. The table shows around 97,000 clones, with roughly 95% occurring only once. Sequencing was done on a sample of T cells isolated from PBMCs. The source is a human donor in good health.

CDR3 DNA sequence: TGTGCCAGCAGTTGGGTGGGGAGGGATCAAAAACTGTTTTTT. Residues: CASSWVGRDQKLFF. The V call is TRBV28, the J call TRBJ1-4; D ambiguous. The CDR3 sequence is 14 residues long. V was shortened by 4 bases and J by 9 bases, with 15 bases between the two germline ends. In germline, CDR1 is MDHEN, CDR2 SYDVKM.